This TCR beta chain derives from a study of CD8 T cells in Susac syndrome. Study context: Patients with Susac syndrome who were sequenced included five or six with active disease and fewer than ten in remission. Patients with Susac syndrome were therapy-naive, on corticosteroids, or on intravenous immunoglobulin alone at the time that blood was drawn.

An input of roughly 0.45 to 1 ug of RNA was subjected to reverse transcription using random hexamers. MiXCR, applied by TCRdb to the immunoSEQ multiplex PCR reads, yields one record per CDR3 protein. The table includes 170,000 or so distinct CDR3 sequences, 95% to 96% detected once. As judged by recently defined diagnostic criteria, patients with Susac syndrome had definite or probable disease. CDR1 and CDR2 from the germline V gene are SNHLY and FYNNEI. The CDR3 has 12 residues. Trimming took 4 bases from V and 10 from J, leaving 13 bases between them. Sequenced input: CD4+ T cells from PBMCs. This sequence originates from a human donor with Susac syndrome. The genes are TRBV2 and TRBJ2-5; no definite D call. The CDR3 bases are TGTGCCAGCAGTGGGTCCTTCCGAGACCAGTACTTC. This codes for CASSGSFRDQYF.